Listed below are T cell receptor beta chains from one sample, sequenced in a study of cytomegalovirus exposure and HLA in healthy donors. Clones were read by immunoSEQ multiplex PCR, and TCRdb kept only the in-frame ones, dropping some. The table shows roughly 92,000 clones, with 7.6% occurring only once. The sample was PBMCs. The receptors here all came from a man in his forties or fifties in good health and CMV-seronegative. The CDR3 runs from the conserved cysteine through the conserved F or W. A D gene is named only where the DNA matches it firmly. Clone size is stated in some rows and not others, as once, few, many or a class when expanded.

D: TRBD2; V: TRBV30; size: few; J: TRBJ2-3; CDR3: CAWRSLSGRADTQYF; DNA: TGTGCCTGGAGGTCCTTGAGCGGGAGAGCAGATACGCAGTATTTT
D: TRBD1; V: TRBV18; size: few; J: TRBJ1-2; CDR3: CASSPPTGAGGYTF; DNA: TGTGCCAGCTCACCGCCAACAGGGGCGGGCGGCTACACCTTC
D: NA; V: TRBV5-8; size: few; J: TRBJ2-6; CDR3: CASSWMTNTNSGANVLTF; DNA: TGTGCCAGCAGCTGGATGACGAATACTAACTCTGGGGCCAACGTCCTGACTTTC
D: TRBD2; V: TRBV28; size: NA; J: TRBJ2-2; CDR3: CASSLSSGGAAGGELFF; DNA: TGTGCCAGCAGTCTATCTAGCGGGGGGGCCGCAGGCGGGGAGCTGTTTTTT
D: TRBD2; V: TRBV19; size: NA; J: TRBJ2-3; CDR3: CASSIGGRAGDTQYF; DNA: TGTGCCAGTAGTATTGGCGGGAGGGCCGGGGATACGCAGTATTTT
D: NA; V: TRBV6-6; size: NA; J: TRBJ1-1; CDR3: CASSYITEAFF; DNA: TGTGCCAGCAGTTACATAACTGAAGCTTTCTTT
D: TRBD2; V: TRBV5-4; size: NA; J: TRBJ2-2; CDR3: CASSSGLAGGYTGELFF; DNA: TGTGCCAGCAGTTCCGGACTAGCGGGGGGGTACACCGGGGAGCTGTTTTTT
D: TRBD1; V: TRBV19; size: NA; J: TRBJ1-5; CDR3: CASSKLPGQGGRNQPQHF; DNA: TGTGCCAGTAGTAAATTGCCGGGACAGGGAGGTCGAAATCAGCCCCAGCATTTT
D: NA; V: TRBV4-1; size: few; J: TRBJ1-1; CDR3: CASSLREAMNTEAFF; DNA: TGCGCCAGCAGCCTAAGGGAGGCAATGAACACTGAAGCTTTCTTT
D: NA; V: TRBV18; size: few; J: TRBJ2-5; CDR3: CASSPRGLAGSVRGTQYF; DNA: TGTGCCAGCTCGCCACGAGGATTAGCCGGCTCCGTCCGAGGGACCCAGTACTTC
D: TRBD2; V: TRBV4-1; size: NA; J: TRBJ2-7; CDR3: CASSQESGSMREQYF; DNA: TGCGCCAGCAGCCAAGAAAGCGGGAGTATGCGGGAGCAGTACTTC
D: NA; V: TRBV19; size: few; J: TRBJ2-7; CDR3: CASSMEGRLSSYEQYF; DNA: TGTGCCAGTAGTATGGAGGGGCGGCTAAGCTCCTACGAGCAGTACTTC
D: TRBD2; V: TRBV2; size: few; J: TRBJ2-5; CDR3: CASKISGGLKSNQETQYF; DNA: TGTGCCAGCAAAATTAGCGGGGGCCTAAAATCAAACCAAGAGACCCAGTACTTC
D: TRBD1; V: TRBV7-9; size: few; J: TRBJ2-1; CDR3: CASSPPPGTGYYNEQFF; DNA: TGTGCCAGCAGCCCCCCGCCCGGGACAGGGTACTATAATGAGCAGTTCTTC
D: NA; V: TRBV2; size: few; J: TRBJ2-2; CDR3: CASRETRDTGELFF; DNA: TGTGCCAGCAGGGAGACTAGAGACACCGGGGAGCTGTTTTTT
D: TRBD2; V: TRBV19; size: NA; J: TRBJ2-3; CDR3: CASSAGGGTDTQYF; DNA: TGTGCCAGTAGTGCGGGAGGGGGCACAGATACGCAGTATTTT
D: NA; V: TRBV27; size: NA; J: TRBJ2-7; CDR3: CASSSPRVGYEQYF; DNA: TGTGCCAGCAGTTCCCCCCGGGTCGGATACGAGCAGTACTTC
D: NA; V: TRBV18; size: few; J: TRBJ1-2; CDR3: CASSPDNNYGYTF; DNA: TGTGCCAGCTCACCAGACAATAACTATGGCTACACCTTC
D: NA; V: TRBV28; size: NA; J: TRBJ2-7; CDR3: CARLTGSYEQYF; DNA: TGTGCCAGACTGACAGGCTCCTACGAGCAGTACTTC
D: NA; V: TRBV5-1; size: NA; J: TRBJ2-2; CDR3: CASRIAVANTGELFF; DNA: TGCGCCAGCAGAATAGCGGTCGCGAACACCGGGGAGCTGTTTTTT
D: NA; V: TRBV19; size: NA; J: TRBJ1-1; CDR3: CASCRQNTEAFF; DNA: TGTGCCAGTTGTCGACAGAACACTGAAGCTTTCTTT
D: NA; V: TRBV30; size: NA; J: TRBJ2-3; CDR3: CAWSPADTQYF; DNA: TGTGCCTGGAGTCCCGCAGATACGCAGTATTTT
D: NA; V: TRBV7-9; size: few; J: TRBJ2-6; CDR3: CASSYTPGQPSGANVLTF; DNA: TGTGCCAGCAGCTATACACCGGGACAACCCTCTGGGGCCAACGTCCTGACTTTC
D: NA; V: TRBV6-5; size: NA; J: TRBJ1-2; CDR3: CASSLRERNGYTF; DNA: TGTGCCAGCAGTCTGCGGGAGCGGAATGGCTACACCTTC
D: NA; V: TRBV18; size: NA; J: TRBJ2-1; CDR3: CASSPGTSNGNEQFF; DNA: TGTGCCAGCTCACCGGGCACTTCGAACGGCAATGAGCAGTTCTTC
D: TRBD2; V: TRBV27; size: NA; J: TRBJ2-1; CDR3: CASSFSGGGLRDEQFF; DNA: TGCGCCAGCAGTTTCAGCGGGGGGGGCCTCCGCGATGAGCAGTTCTTC
D: TRBD1; V: TRBV5-4; size: NA; J: TRBJ2-1; CDR3: CASSLTRTGGVEQFF; DNA: TGTGCCAGCAGCTTGACCAGGACAGGGGGTGTTGAGCAGTTCTTC
D: NA; V: TRBV7-9; size: few; J: TRBJ1-4; CDR3: CASSLTSDLRRLFF; DNA: TGTGCCAGCAGCTTAACTTCCGATCTTCGGCGGCTGTTTTTT
D: NA; V: TRBV28; size: few; J: TRBJ2-7; CDR3: CASSGRAYEQYF; DNA: TGTGCCAGCAGTGGCAGGGCATACGAGCAGTACTTC
D: NA; V: TRBV11-3; size: many; J: TRBJ2-7; CDR3: CASSLDTLAVYEQYF; DNA: TGTGCCAGCAGCTTAGATACCCTGGCAGTTTACGAGCAGTACTTC
D: NA; V: TRBV15; size: NA; J: TRBJ2-5; CDR3: CATAMGQTQETQYF; DNA: TGTGCCACCGCGATGGGGCAGACACAAGAGACCCAGTACTTC
D: NA; V: TRBV30; size: few; J: TRBJ1-4; CDR3: CAWSKGVGEKLFF; DNA: TGTGCCTGGAGTAAAGGGGTTGGCGAAAAACTGTTTTTT
D: TRBD2; V: TRBV6-5; size: few; J: TRBJ2-1; CDR3: CASRWTSGGHEQFF; DNA: TGTGCCAGCAGATGGACTAGCGGGGGCCACGAGCAGTTCTTC
D: NA; V: TRBV5-4; size: few; J: TRBJ2-1; CDR3: CASSLYFTGMNEQFF; DNA: TGTGCCAGCAGCTTGTATTTCACGGGTATGAATGAGCAGTTCTTC
D: TRBD2; V: TRBV27; size: NA; J: TRBJ2-7; CDR3: CASSRGGGGAIYEQYF; DNA: TGTGCCAGCAGTCGGGGTGGCGGGGGGGCAATCTACGAGCAGTACTTC
D: NA; V: TRBV5-1; size: few; J: TRBJ2-5; CDR3: CASSLANTGIRQETQYF; DNA: TGCGCCAGCAGCTTGGCGAATACAGGGATCCGCCAAGAGACCCAGTACTTC
D: NA; V: TRBV6-1; size: NA; J: TRBJ2-3; CDR3: CASSESHTDTQYF; DNA: TGTGCCAGCAGTGAAAGCCACACAGATACGCAGTATTTT
D: NA; V: TRBV6-4; size: many; J: TRBJ2-3; CDR3: CASSDGGATDTQYF; DNA: TGTGCCAGCAGTGACGGGGGGGCCACAGATACGCAGTATTTT
D: NA; V: TRBV7-6; size: few; J: TRBJ2-7; CDR3: CASSLRGSGEQYF; DNA: TGTGCCAGCAGCTTGCGAGGGTCCGGGGAGCAGTACTTC
D: NA; V: TRBV5-4; size: NA; J: TRBJ2-3; CDR3: CASSLVGSGTDTQYF; DNA: TGTGCCAGCAGCTTGGTCGGGAGTGGGACAGATACGCAGTATTTT
D: TRBD2; V: TRBV2; size: few; J: TRBJ2-5; CDR3: CASSSERGQYF; DNA: TGTGCCAGCAGTTCTGAGCGGGGCCAGTACTTC
D: NA; V: TRBV19; size: NA; J: TRBJ2-2; CDR3: CASSITGQSGELFF; DNA: TGTGCCAGTAGTATAACAGGACAGTCCGGGGAGCTGTTTTTT
D: NA; V: TRBV28; size: few; J: TRBJ2-4; CDR3: CASSSTGTLRAKNIQYF; DNA: TGTGCCAGCAGTTCAACCGGGACACTTAGAGCCAAAAACATTCAGTACTTC
D: TRBD1; V: TRBV28; size: NA; J: TRBJ1-2; CDR3: CASSSTPGTGDGYTF; DNA: TGTGCCAGCAGCTCTACCCCCGGGACAGGGGATGGCTACACCTTC
D: NA; V: TRBV9; size: NA; J: TRBJ2-1; CDR3: CASSVRGEGGYEQFF; DNA: TGTGCCAGCAGCGTAAGGGGGGAGGGCGGGTATGAGCAGTTCTTC
D: NA; V: TRBV5-4; size: NA; J: TRBJ2-2; CDR3: CASSLHVTNTGELFF; DNA: TGTGCCAGCAGCTTACACGTCACGAACACCGGGGAGCTGTTTTTT
D: NA; V: TRBV27; size: NA; J: TRBJ1-2; CDR3: CASSLQAGANYGYTF; DNA: TGTGCCAGCAGTTTACAGGCTGGTGCTAACTATGGCTACACCTTC
D: TRBD1; V: TRBV6-1; size: few; J: TRBJ1-5; CDR3: CASSGGTGGYSNQPQHF; DNA: TGTGCCAGCAGTGGGGGGACAGGGGGTTATAGCAATCAGCCCCAGCATTTT
D: TRBD1; V: TRBV6-7; size: few; J: TRBJ1-2; CDR3: CASSARPGQGNFTEGYTF; DNA: TGTGCCAGCAGTGCACGACCGGGACAGGGCAACTTTACTGAAGGCTACACCTTC
D: NA; V: TRBV5-1; size: NA; J: TRBJ1-2; CDR3: CASSLLSGGDNYGYTF; DNA: TGCGCCAGCAGCTTACTCAGCGGGGGTGATAACTATGGCTACACCTTC
D: NA; V: TRBV7-2; size: NA; J: TRBJ2-7; CDR3: CASSLNFDTSYEQYF; DNA: TGTGCCAGCAGCTTAAACTTCGACACCTCCTACGAGCAGTACTTC
D: NA; V: TRBV19; size: NA; J: TRBJ1-4; CDR3: CASREGAGKLFF; DNA: TGTGCCAGTAGGGAGGGCGCAGGGAAACTGTTTTTT
D: NA; V: TRBV19; size: few; J: TRBJ1-1; CDR3: CASSGHMNTEAFF; DNA: TGTGCCAGTAGTGGCCACATGAACACTGAAGCTTTCTTT
D: NA; V: TRBV11-3; size: NA; J: TRBJ2-3; CDR3: CASSRRGAEPTDTQYF; DNA: TGTGCCAGCAGCCGACGCGGAGCGGAGCCCACAGATACGCAGTATTTT
D: TRBD1; V: TRBV14; size: few; J: TRBJ2-7; CDR3: CASSQVSLRDRDVTQYF; DNA: TGTGCCAGCAGCCAAGTGTCCCTAAGGGACAGGGATGTTACGCAGTACTTC
D: TRBD1; V: TRBV15; size: NA; J: TRBJ1-6; CDR3: CATGRDRVSPLHF; DNA: TGTGCCACCGGTCGGGACAGGGTTTCACCCCTCCACTTT
D: NA; V: TRBV2; size: NA; J: TRBJ2-3; CDR3: CASSDVGGPRTDTQYF; DNA: TGTGCCAGCAGTGACGTCGGGGGGCCCCGCACAGATACGCAGTATTTT
D: NA; V: TRBV19; size: few; J: TRBJ2-1; CDR3: CASRSSGYNEQFF; DNA: TGTGCCAGTAGGTCCTCAGGGTACAATGAGCAGTTCTTC
D: NA; V: TRBV6-5; size: NA; J: TRBJ2-7; CDR3: CASISTRGAYEQYF; DNA: TGTGCCAGCATCTCTACCCGCGGTGCCTACGAGCAGTACTTC